The following is a T cell receptor (beta chain) sequence with its context. The antigen remains undetermined. The V gene's germline CDR1 is SGHVS and CDR2 FNYEAQ. Trimming shortened V by 5 bases and J by 13 bases, and 18 bases separated the two germline ends. The CDR3 consists of 14 residues. Sequencing used immunoSEQ multiplex PCR; TCRdb keeps in-frame clones, though not all of them. Of more than 95,000 clones in the sample, about 93% were seen once. This entry comes from a study of graft-versus-host responses after intestinal transplantation. Study overall: Multivisceral, liver-intestinal, or isolated intestinal transplants were performed in recipients.

Findings of the study overall: Association was observed between peak circulating GvH clone levels and early post-transplant HvG declines. In recipient marrow, GvH clones were found, and some appeared first in ileum or blood. When patients had graft-donor T cell macrochimerism, their allografts held high graft-versus-host to host-versus-graft clonal ratios.

The source material was unstimulated CD4+ T cells sorted from spleen or lymph node cells, sampled before intestinal transplant. V and J are TRBV7-6 and TRBJ1-6; possible D gene TRBD1, 6 bases. The receptor was isolated from a human donor who received an intestinal transplant. CDR3 sequence (DNA): TGTGCCAGCAGCGGACCAGGGGTGCTCACCCCCCTCCACTTT. Its protein is CASSGPGVLTPLHF.